This T cell receptor (beta chain) was found in a study of T cells after yellow fever vaccination. This clonotype was seen at least ten times. Study outcomes and limitations: Across the CD4 and CD8 compartments, a small share of clonotypes was present in both.

Germline CDR1 is MNHEY and CDR2 is SMNVEV (reference sequence). The CDR3 totals 14 residues. With 7 bases removed from V and 1 base from J, the gap between germline ends came to 12 bases. Making TCR cDNA involved 5'RACE template switching, which added UMIs and a universal primer site. TCRdb redid the calling of the 5' RACE reads with MiXCR, one entry per CDR3 protein. The sample yields about 45,000 distinct CDR3 sequences, about 6.8% seen once. Sequenced here: CD8+ T cells not binding an NS4B(214-222) dextramer, sorted from PBMCs, sampled 45 days after the yellow fever booster vaccination. This clonotype originated in a man younger than 45 who received the YFV17D yellow fever vaccine. This chain connects TRBV27 to TRBJ2-3; D is possibly TRBD2 (6 bases). CDR3 sequence reads: CASTRGEGTDTQYF. The DNA of the CDR3 is TGTGCCAGCACCCGAGGGGAGGGCACAGATACGCAGTATTTT.